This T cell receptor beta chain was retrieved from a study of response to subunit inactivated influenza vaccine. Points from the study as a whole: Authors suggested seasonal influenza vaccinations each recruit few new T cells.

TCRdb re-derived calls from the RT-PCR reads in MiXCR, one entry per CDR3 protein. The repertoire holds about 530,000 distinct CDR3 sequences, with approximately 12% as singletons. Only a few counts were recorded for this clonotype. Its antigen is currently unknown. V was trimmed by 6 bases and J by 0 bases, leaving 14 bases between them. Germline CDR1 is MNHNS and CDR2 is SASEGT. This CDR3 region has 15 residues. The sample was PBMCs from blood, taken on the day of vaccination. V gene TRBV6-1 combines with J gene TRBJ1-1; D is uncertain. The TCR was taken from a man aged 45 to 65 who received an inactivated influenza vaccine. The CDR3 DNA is TGTGCCAGCAGCGACTACAGTGCCTTGAACACTGAAGCTTTCTTT. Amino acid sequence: CASSDYSALNTEAFF.